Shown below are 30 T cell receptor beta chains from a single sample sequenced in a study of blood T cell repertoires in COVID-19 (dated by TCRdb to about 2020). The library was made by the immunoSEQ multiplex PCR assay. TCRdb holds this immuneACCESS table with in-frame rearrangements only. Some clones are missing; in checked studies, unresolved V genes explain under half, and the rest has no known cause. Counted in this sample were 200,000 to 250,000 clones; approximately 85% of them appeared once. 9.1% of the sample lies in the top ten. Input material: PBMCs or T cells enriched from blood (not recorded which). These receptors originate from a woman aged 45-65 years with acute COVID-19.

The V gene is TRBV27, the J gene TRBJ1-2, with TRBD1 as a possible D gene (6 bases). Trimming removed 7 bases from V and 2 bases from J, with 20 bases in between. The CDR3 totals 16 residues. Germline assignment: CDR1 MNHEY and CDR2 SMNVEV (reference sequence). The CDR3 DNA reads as TGTGCCAGCACCCCAAGAGGGACACCTGGAAACTATGGCTACACCTTC. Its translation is CASTPRGTPGNYGYTF.

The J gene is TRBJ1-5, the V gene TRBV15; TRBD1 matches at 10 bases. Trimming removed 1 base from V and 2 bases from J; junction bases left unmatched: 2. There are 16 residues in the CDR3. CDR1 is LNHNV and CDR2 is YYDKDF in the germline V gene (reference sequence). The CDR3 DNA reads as TGTGCCACCAGCAGAGGCGGGACAGGGGGCAATCAGCCCCAGCATTTT. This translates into CATSRGGTGGNQPQHF.

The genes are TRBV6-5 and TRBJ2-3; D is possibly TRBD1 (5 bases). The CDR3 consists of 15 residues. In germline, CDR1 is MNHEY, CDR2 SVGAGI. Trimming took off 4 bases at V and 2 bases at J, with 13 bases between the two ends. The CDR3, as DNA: TGTGCCAGCAGTTTTCGGACATGGTCCACAGATACGCAGTATTTT. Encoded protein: CASSFRTWSTDTQYF.

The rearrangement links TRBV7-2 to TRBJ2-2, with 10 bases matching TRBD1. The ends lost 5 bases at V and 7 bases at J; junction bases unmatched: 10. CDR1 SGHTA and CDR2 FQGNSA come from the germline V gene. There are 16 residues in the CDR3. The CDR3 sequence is CASSPPGQGPGGELFF. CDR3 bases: TGTGCCAGCAGCCCCCCGGGACAGGGGCCAGGCGGGGAGCTGTTTTTT.

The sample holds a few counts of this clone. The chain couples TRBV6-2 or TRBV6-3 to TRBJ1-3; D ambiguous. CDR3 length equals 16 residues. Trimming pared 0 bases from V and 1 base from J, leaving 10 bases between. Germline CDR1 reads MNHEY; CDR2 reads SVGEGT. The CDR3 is CASSYSRSASGNTIYF. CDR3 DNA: TGTGCCAGCAGTTACTCGAGGTCGGCGTCTGGAAACACCATATATTTT.

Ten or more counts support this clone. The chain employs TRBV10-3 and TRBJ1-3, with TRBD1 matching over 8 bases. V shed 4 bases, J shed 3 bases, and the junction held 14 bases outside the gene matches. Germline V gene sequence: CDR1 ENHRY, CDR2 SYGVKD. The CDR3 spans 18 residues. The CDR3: CAISATPDRGELGNTIYF. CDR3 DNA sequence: TGTGCCATCAGTGCAACGCCCGACAGGGGAGAGCTTGGAAACACCATATATTTT.

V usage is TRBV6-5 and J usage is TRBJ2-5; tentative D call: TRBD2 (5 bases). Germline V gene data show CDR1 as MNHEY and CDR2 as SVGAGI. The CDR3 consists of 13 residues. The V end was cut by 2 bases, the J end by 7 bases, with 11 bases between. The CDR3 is CASSYGDGGTQYF. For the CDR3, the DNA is TGTGCCAGCAGTTACGGGGATGGAGGGACCCAGTACTTC.

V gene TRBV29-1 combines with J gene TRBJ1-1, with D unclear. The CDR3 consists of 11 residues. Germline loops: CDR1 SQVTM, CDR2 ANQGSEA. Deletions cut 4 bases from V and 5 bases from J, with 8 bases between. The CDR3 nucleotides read TGCAGCGTTGCCGACGGGACTGAAGCTTTCTTT. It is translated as CSVADGTEAFF.

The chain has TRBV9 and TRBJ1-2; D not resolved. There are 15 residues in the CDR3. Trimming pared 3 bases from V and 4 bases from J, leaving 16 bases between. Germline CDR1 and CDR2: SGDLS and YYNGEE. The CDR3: CASSATVDTVYGYTF. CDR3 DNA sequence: TGTGCCAGCAGCGCAACTGTTGACACCGTCTATGGCTACACCTTC.

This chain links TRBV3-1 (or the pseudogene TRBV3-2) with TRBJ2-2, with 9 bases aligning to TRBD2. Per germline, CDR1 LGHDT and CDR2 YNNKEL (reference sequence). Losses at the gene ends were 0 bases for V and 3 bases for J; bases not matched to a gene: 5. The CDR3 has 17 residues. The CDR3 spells CASSQEQRGADTGELFF. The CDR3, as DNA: TGTGCCAGCAGCCAAGAGCAGCGGGGGGCCGACACCGGGGAGCTGTTTTTT.

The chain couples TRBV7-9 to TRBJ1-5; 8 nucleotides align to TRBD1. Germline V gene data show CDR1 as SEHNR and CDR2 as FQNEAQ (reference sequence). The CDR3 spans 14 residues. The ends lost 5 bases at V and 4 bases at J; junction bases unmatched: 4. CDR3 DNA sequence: TGTGCCAGCAGCCCGGACAGGGAGAATCAGCCCCAGCATTTT. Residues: CASSPDRENQPQHF.

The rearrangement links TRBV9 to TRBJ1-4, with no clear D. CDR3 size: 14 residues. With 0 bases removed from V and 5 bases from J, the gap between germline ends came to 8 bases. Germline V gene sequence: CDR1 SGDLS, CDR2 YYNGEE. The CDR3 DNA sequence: TGTGCCAGCAGCGTAGGACCGAGGAATGAAAAACTGTTTTTT. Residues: CASSVGPRNEKLFF. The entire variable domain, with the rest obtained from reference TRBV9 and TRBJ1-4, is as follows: DSGVTQTPKHLITATGQRVTLRCSPRSGDLSVYWYQQSLDQGLQFLIQYYNGEERAKGNILERFSAQQFPDLHSELNLSSLELGDSALYFCASSVGPRNEKLFFGSGTQLSVL.

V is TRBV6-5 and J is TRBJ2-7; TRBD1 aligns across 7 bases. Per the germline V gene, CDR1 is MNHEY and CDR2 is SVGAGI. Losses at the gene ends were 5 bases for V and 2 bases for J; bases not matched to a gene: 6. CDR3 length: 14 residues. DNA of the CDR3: TGTGCCAGCAGTCTGGGACAGAGCGCCTACGAGCAGTACTTC. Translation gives CASSLGQSAYEQYF.

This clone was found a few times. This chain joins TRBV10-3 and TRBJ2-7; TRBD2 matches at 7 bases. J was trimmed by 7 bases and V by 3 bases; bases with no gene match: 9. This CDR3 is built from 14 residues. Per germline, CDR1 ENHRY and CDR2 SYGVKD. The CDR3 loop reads CAISEVDRGEEQYF. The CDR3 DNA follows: TGTGCCATCAGTGAAGTGGACCGGGGGGAAGAGCAGTACTTC.

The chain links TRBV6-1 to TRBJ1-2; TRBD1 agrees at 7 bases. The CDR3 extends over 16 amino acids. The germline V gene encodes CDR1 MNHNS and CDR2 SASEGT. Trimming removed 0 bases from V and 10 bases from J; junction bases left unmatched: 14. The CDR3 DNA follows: TGTGCCAGCAGTGAAGCGGGGCTTCTGGACAGGCCCGACTACACCTTC. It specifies CASSEAGLLDRPDYTF.

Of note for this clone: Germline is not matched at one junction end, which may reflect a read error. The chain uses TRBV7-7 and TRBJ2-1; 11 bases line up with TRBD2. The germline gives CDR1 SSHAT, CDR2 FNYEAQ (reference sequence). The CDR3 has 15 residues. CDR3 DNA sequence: TGTGCTAGCAGCTTAGGGCTAGCGGGGGGTGGTGAGCAGTTCTTC. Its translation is CASSLGLAGGGEQFF.

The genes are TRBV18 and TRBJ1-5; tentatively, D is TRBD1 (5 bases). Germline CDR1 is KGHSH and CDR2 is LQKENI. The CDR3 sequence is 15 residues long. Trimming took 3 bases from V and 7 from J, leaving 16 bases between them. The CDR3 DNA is TGTGCCAGCTCACCCGTGGGGCCTGTAGGCCAGCCCCAGCATTTT. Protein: CASSPVGPVGQPQHF.

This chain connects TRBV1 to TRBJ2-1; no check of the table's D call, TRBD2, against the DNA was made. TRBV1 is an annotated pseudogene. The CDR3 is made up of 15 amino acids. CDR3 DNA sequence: TGCACCAGCAGCCAAGACCACTGTGTACGCGGTGAGCAGTTCTTC. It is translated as CTSSQDHCVRGEQFF.

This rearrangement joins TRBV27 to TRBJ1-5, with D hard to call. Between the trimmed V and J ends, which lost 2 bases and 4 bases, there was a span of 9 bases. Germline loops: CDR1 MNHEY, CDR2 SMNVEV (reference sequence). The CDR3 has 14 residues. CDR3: CASSLITENQPQHF. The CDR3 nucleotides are TGTGCCAGCAGTTTAATAACAGAGAATCAGCCCCAGCATTTT.

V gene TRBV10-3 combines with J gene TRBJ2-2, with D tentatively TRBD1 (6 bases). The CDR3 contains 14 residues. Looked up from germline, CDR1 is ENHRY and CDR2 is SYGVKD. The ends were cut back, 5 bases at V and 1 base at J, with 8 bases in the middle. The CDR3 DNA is TGTGCCATCAGTAAACAGGGGAACACCGGGGAGCTGTTTTTT. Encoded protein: CAISKQGNTGELFF.

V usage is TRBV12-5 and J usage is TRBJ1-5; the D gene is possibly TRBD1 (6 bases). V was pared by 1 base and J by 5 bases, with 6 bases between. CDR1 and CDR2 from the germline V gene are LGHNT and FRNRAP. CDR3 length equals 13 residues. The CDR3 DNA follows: TGTGCTAGTGGTTTGGACAGGGATCAGCCCCAGCATTTT. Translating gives CASGLDRDQPQHF.

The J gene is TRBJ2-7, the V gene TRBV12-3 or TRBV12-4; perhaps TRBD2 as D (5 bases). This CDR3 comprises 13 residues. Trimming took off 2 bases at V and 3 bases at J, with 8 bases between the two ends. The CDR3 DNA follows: TGTGCCAGCAGTTTACTAGAGGGCTACGAGCAGTACTTC. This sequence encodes CASSLLEGYEQYF.

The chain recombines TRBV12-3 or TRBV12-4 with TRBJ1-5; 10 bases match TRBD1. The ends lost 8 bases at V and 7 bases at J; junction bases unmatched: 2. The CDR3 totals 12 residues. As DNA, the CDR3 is TGTGCCAGCGGGACAGGGGACCAGCCCCAGCATTTT. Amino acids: CASGTGDQPQHF.

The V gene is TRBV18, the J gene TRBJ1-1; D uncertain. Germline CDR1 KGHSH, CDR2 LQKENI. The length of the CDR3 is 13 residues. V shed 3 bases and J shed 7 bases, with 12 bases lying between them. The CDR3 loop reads CASSPAREGEAFF. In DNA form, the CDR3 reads TGTGCCAGCTCACCGGCTAGGGAGGGTGAAGCTTTCTTT.

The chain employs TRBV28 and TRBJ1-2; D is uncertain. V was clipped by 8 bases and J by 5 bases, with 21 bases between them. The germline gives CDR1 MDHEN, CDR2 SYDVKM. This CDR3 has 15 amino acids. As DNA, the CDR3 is TGTGCCAGCGTAAAGGGTCGCCAGAGACTATATGGCTACACCTTC. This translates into CASVKGRQRLYGYTF.

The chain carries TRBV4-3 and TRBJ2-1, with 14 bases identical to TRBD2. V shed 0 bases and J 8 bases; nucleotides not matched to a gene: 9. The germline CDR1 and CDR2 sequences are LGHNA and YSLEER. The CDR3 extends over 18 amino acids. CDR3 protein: CASSQETSGGAIFDEQFF. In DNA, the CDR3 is TGCGCCAGCAGCCAAGAGACTAGCGGGGGGGCCATCTTTGATGAGCAGTTCTTC.

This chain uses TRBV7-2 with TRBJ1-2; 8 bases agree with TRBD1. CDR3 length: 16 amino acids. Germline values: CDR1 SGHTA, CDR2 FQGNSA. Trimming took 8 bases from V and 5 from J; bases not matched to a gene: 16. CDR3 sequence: CASPRTGTASGYGYTF. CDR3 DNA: TGTGCCAGCCCCCGGACAGGGACGGCTTCGGGGTATGGCTACACCTTC.

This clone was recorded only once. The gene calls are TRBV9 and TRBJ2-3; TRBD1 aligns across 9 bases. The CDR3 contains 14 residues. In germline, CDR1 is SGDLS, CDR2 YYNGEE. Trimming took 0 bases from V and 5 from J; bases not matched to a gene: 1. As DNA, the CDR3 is TGTGCCAGCAGCGTAGAGGACAGGGGAGATACGCAGTATTTT. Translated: CASSVEDRGDTQYF.

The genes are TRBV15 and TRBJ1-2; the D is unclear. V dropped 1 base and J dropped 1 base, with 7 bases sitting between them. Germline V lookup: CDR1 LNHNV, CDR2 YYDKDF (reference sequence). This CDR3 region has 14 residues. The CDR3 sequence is CATSRGEINYGYTF. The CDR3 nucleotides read TGTGCCACCAGCAGAGGAGAGATTAACTATGGCTACACCTTC.

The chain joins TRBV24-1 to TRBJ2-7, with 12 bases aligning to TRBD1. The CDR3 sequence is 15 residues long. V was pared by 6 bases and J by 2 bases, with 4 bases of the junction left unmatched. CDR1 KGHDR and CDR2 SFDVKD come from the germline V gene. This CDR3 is CATSQGQGAPYEQYF. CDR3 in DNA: TGTGCCACCAGTCAGGGACAGGGGGCGCCCTACGAGCAGTACTTC.